This TCR beta chain was documented in a study of post-analysis software for immune sequencing data. The overall study: Clinical courses comprised relapsing-remitting, secondary progressive and progressive-relapsing multiple sclerosis.

Study outcomes and limitations: Significantly lower normalized Chao1 diversity was seen in multiple sclerosis patients than in controls. TRBV segments more frequent in patients than in controls numbered roughly five and included TRBV5-6, TRBV5-1 and TRBV20-1. Under the F measure, samples that were prepared in one batch clustered strongly together.

In regard to this clonotype: Its specificity is unknown.

Germline V gene lookup returns CDR1 DFQATT and CDR2 SNEGSKA (reference sequence). This CDR3 contains 13 residues. V was clipped by 3 bases and J by 6 bases; unmatched bases: 3. Built from TCR beta cDNA, the libraries had unique molecular identifiers in them. T cells numbering about 0.95 to 10 million gave rise to around 500,000 cDNA molecules. TCRdb reprocessed the PCR reads via MiXCR and lists one record per CDR3 protein. The sample contains 400,000 to 500,000 distinct CDR3 sequences, 39% of which appear only once. Specimen: blood. The origin of this receptor is a girl aged 2-10 years with multiple sclerosis. J is TRBJ1-5 and V is TRBV20-1, with 9 bases that match TRBD1. The CDR3 DNA sequence: TGCAGTGCTAGTACAGGGGGCGGTCAGCCCCAGCATTTT. This codes for CSASTGGGQPQHF.